Presented here are 13 T cell receptor beta chains from one specimen sequenced in a study of blood T cell repertoires in COVID-19. Clones were read by immunoSEQ multiplex PCR, and TCRdb kept only the in-frame ones, dropping some. Among approximately 150,000 clones, 80% to 90% were seen once, and the ten largest hold just under 0.95%. Specimen: peripheral blood. These receptors were collected from a woman aged 45 to 65 with acute or convalescent COVID-19.

The J gene is TRBJ2-7, the V gene TRBV9; 12 positions match TRBD1. Germline lookup yields CDR1 SGDLS and CDR2 YYNGEE. J gave up 7 bases and V 6 bases, and 8 bases lay outside the gene matches. The CDR3 sequence is 14 residues long. DNA for the CDR3: TGTGCCAGCACCCCGGGACAGGGGGCAGGTGAGCAGTACTTC. It codes for CASTPGQGAGEQYF.

The count of this clone is one. The CDR3 DNA follows: TGCGCCAGCAGCTTGTTTAGGGACTCGAACACTGAAGCTTTCTTT. Translating it yields CASSLFRDSNTEAFF. J is TRBJ1-1 and V is TRBV5-1; perhaps TRBD1 as D (5 bases). This CDR3 is built from 15 residues. Germline V gene lookup returns CDR1 SGHRS and CDR2 YFSETQ. V lost 1 base and J 1 base, leaving 11 bases between the germline ends.

This sequence joins TRBV25-1 and TRBJ2-7; D may be TRBD1 (5 bases). Germline V gene sequence: CDR1 MGHDK, CDR2 SYGVNS. Trimming cost V 9 bases and J 2 bases, with 14 bases left between them. The CDR3 length is 13 residues. CDR3 protein: CARELQGAYEQYF. CDR3 nucleotides: TGTGCCAGAGAGCTACAAGGGGCCTACGAGCAGTACTTC.

The chain combines TRBV29-1 with TRBJ2-7, with 7 bases that match TRBD1. The germline gives CDR1 SQVTM, CDR2 ANQGSEA. The CDR3 is 13 amino acids. With 6 bases clipped from V and 0 bases from J, the junction kept 5 bases outside the gene matches. CDR3 nucleotide sequence: TGCAGCGTCCGACAGGGCCTCTCCTACGAGCAGTACTTC. Protein sequence: CSVRQGLSYEQYF.

The V gene is TRBV19, the J gene TRBJ1-2, with D tentatively TRBD1 (5 bases). Germline values: CDR1 LNHDA, CDR2 SQIVND (reference sequence). CDR3 length: 16 residues. The ends were cut back, 6 bases at V and 4 bases at J, with 21 bases in the middle. CDR3 bases: TGTGCCAGTAGCAAGGCCCCGGGACGGGGAGGCTATGGCTACACCTTC. Its translation is CASSKAPGRGGYGYTF.

The chain employs TRBV19 and TRBJ1-6; no reliable D call. Between the trimmed V and J ends, which lost 5 bases and 9 bases, there was a span of 11 bases. Germline CDR1 is LNHDA and CDR2 is SQIVND (reference sequence). The CDR3 is 13 amino acids. The CDR3: CASSLGLASPLHF. The CDR3 coding sequence is TGTGCCAGTAGTTTAGGGTTGGCTTCACCCCTCCACTTT.

The chain links TRBV6-6 to TRBJ2-3; D is uncertain. Germline V gives CDR1 MNHNY, CDR2 SVGAGI (reference sequence). The CDR3 is 17 residues long. The V end lost 5 bases, the J end lost 0 bases, and 18 bases lay between the germline ends. CDR3: CASSPRQGRTSTDTQYF. CDR3 sequence (DNA): TGTGCCAGCAGTCCCCGACAAGGTCGCACTAGCACAGATACGCAGTATTTT.

The rearrangement uses TRBV5-1 and TRBJ2-7, with 8 bases fitting TRBD2. V gave up 3 bases and J gave up 4 bases; unmatched junction bases: 15. There are 17 residues in the CDR3. Looked up from germline, CDR1 is SGHRS and CDR2 is YFSETQ. CDR3 amino acids: CASSSPEGLAGLYEQYF. The CDR3 nucleotides read TGCGCCAGCAGCTCCCCTGAAGGGCTAGCGGGTCTTTACGAGCAGTACTTC.

The chain links TRBV7-6 to TRBJ1-1; perhaps TRBD1 as D (6 bases). V shed 5 bases and J shed 5 bases, with 15 bases lying between them. CDR1 is SGHVS, CDR2 FNYEAQ, per germline. The CDR3 is 14 residues long. CDR3 region: CASSHSGVITEAFF. CDR3 nucleotides: TGTGCCAGCAGCCATTCAGGGGTCATAACTGAAGCTTTCTTT.

The chain is built from TRBV5-4 and TRBJ2-3; 9 bases line up with TRBD1. Trimming removed 0 bases from V and 5 bases from J; junction bases left unmatched: 4. The germline V gene has CDR1 SGHNT and CDR2 YYREEE (reference sequence). The CDR3 has 15 amino acids. CDR3 loop: CASSLGGQGVDTQYF. The CDR3 bases are TGTGCCAGCAGCTTGGGGGGACAGGGAGTAGATACGCAGTATTTT.

The chain is built from TRBV2 and TRBJ2-1, with D possibly matching TRBD1 (6 bases). The length of the CDR3 is 14 residues. V gave up 3 bases and J gave up 5 bases, with 11 bases separating them. Germline CDR1 SNHLY, CDR2 FYNNEI. CDR3 sequence (DNA): TGTGCCAGCAGTGACAGGGGATTCCACAATGAGCAGTTCTTC. Translating it yields CASSDRGFHNEQFF. Using reference TRBV2 and TRBJ2-1 for the parts outside the CDR3, the full variable domain is EPEVTQTPSHQVTQMGQEVILRCVPISNHLYFYWYRQILGQKVEFLVSFYNNEISEKSEIFDDQFSVERPDGSNFTLKIRSTKLEDSAMYFCASSDRGFHNEQFFGPGTRLTVL.

The chain uses TRBV10-1 and TRBJ2-1, with D unclear. Trimming removed 2 bases from V and 9 bases from J, with 8 bases in between. From germline, CDR1 is WNHNN and CDR2 SYGVQD (reference sequence). CDR3 length equals 12 residues. This chain's CDR3 is CASSENFPEQFF. The CDR3 coding sequence is TGCGCCAGCAGTGAGAACTTTCCTGAGCAGTTCTTC.

The J gene is TRBJ2-3, the V gene TRBV6-5; 7 bases are shared with TRBD2. The CDR3 totals 16 residues. Germline values: CDR1 MNHEY, CDR2 SVGAGI. Trimming cost V 2 bases and J 0 bases; bases outside gene matches: 5. This CDR3 is CASSYRGSGSTDTQYF. CDR3 nucleotides: TGTGCCAGCAGTTACCGCGGTAGCGGGAGCACAGATACGCAGTATTTT.